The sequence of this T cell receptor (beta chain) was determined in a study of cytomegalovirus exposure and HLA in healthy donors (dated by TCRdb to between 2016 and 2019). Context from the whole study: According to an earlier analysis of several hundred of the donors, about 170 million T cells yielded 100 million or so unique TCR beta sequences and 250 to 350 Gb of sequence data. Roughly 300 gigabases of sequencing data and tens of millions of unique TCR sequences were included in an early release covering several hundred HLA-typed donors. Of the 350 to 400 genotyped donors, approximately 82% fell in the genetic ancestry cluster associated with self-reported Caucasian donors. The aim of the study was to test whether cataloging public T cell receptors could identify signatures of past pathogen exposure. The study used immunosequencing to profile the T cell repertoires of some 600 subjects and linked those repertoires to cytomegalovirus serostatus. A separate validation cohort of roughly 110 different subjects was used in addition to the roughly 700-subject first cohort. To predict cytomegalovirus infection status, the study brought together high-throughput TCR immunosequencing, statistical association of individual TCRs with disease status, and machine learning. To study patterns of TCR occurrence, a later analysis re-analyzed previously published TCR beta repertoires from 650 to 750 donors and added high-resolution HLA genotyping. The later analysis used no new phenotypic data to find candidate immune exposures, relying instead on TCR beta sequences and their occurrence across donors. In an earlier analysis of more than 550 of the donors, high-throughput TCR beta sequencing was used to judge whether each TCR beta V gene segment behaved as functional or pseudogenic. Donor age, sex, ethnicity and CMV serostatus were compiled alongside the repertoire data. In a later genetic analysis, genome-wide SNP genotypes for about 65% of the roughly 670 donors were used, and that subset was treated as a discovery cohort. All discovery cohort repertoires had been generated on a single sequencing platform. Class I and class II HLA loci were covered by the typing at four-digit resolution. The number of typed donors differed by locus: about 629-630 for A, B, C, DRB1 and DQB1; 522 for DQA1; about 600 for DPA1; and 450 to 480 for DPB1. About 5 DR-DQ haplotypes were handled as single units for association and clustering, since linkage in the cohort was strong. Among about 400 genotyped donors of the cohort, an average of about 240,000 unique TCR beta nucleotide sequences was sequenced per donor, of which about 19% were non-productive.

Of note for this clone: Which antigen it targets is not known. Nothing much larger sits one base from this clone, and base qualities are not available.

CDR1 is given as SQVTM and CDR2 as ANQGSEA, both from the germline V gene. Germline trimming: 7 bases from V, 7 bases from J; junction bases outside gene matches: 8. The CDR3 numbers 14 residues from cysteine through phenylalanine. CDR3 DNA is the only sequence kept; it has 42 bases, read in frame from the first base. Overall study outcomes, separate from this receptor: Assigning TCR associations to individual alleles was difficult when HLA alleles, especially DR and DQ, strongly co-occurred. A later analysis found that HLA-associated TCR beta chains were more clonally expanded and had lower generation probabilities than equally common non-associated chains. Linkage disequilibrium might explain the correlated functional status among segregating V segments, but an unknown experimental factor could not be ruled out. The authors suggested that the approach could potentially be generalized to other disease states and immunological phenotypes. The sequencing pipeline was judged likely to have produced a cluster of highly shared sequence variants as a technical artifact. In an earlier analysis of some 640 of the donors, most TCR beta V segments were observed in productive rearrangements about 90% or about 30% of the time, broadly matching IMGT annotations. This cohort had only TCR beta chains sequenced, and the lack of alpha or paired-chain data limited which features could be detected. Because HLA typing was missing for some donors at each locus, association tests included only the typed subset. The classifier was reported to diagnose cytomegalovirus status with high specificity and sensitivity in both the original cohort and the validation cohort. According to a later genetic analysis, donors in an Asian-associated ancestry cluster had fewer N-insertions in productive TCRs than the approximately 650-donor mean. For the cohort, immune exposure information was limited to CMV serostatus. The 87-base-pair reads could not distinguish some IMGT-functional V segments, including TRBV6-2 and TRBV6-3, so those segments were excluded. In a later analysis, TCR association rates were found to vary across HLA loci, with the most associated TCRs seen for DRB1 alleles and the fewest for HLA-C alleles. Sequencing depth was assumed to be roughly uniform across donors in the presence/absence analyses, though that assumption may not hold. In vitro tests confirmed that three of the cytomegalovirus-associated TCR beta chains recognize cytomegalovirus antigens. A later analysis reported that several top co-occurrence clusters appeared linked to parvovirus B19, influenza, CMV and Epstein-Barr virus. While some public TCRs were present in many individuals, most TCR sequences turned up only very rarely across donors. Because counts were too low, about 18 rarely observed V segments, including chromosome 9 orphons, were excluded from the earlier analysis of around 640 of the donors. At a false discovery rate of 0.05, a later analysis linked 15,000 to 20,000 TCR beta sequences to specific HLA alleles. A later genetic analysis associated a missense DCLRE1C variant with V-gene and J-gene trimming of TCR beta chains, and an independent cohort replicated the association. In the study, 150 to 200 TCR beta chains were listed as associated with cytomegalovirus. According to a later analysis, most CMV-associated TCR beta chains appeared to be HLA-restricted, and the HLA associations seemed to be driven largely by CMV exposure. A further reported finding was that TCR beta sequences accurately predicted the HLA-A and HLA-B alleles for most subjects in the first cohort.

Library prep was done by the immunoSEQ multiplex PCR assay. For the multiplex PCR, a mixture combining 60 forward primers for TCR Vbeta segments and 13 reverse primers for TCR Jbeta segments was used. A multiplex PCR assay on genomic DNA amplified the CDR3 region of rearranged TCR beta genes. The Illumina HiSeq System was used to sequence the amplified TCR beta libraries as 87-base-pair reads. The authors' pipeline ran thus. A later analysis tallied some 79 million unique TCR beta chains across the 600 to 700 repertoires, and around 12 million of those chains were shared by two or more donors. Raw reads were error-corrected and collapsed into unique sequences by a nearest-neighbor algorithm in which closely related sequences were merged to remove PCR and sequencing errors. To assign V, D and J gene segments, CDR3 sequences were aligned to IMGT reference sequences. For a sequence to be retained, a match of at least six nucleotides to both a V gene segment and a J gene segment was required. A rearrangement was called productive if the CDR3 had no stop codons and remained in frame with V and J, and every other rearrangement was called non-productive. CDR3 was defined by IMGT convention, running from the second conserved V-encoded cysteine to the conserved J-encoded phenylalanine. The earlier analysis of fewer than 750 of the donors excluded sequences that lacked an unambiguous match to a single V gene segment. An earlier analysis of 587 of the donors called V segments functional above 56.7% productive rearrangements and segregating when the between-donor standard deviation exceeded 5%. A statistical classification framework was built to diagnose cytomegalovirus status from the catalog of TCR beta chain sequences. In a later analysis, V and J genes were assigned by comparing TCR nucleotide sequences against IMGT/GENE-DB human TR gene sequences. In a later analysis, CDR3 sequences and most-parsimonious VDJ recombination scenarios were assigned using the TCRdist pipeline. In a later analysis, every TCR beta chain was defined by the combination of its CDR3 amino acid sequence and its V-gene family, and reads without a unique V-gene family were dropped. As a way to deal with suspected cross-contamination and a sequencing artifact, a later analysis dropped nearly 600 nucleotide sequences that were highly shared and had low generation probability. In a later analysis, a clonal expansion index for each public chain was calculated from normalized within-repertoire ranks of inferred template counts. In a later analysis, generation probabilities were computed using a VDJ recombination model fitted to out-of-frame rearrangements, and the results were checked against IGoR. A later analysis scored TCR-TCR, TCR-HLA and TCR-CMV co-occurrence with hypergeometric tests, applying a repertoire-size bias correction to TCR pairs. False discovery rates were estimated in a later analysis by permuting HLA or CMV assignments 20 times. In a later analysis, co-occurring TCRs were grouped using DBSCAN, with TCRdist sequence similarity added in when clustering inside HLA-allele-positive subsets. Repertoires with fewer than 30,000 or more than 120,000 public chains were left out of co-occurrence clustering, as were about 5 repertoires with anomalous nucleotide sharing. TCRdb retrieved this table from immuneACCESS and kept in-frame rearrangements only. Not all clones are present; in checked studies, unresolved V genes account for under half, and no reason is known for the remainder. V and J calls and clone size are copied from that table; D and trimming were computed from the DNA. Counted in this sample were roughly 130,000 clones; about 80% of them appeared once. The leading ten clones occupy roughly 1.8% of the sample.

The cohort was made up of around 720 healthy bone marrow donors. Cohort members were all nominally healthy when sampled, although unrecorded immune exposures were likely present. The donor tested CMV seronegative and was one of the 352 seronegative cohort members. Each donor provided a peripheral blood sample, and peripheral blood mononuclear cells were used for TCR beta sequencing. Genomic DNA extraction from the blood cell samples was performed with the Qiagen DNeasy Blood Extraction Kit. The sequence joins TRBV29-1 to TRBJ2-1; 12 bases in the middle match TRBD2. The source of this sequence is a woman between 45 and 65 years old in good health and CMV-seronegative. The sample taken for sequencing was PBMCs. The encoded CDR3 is CSATTSGSRNEQFF. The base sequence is TGCAGCGCCACGACTAGCGGGAGTCGAAATGAGCAGTTCTTC.